A single sample is the source of the 5 T cell receptor beta chains below, sequenced in a study of T cells expressing NK-cell markers. Each CDR3 protein gets one entry in TCRdb, which reprocessed the 5' RACE reads and gives no DNA. The table for this sample gives more than 120,000 distinct CDR3 sequences. Input material: blood T cells: a sorted CD56 or NKG2C T cell subset, CD4+ or CD8+ T cells, or bulk PBMC T cells (not recorded which). The receptor source for this set is a man aged 18 to 29 in good health.

This chain connects TRBV10-3 to TRBJ2-2; TCRdb designates TRBD2, a call that cannot be tested without DNA. This CDR3 has 15 residues. The germline V gene encodes CDR1 ENHRY and CDR2 SYGVKD. The CDR3 loop is CAISEREADTGELFF.

J is TRBJ2-3 and V is TRBV27; TCRdb's assignment of TRBD1 cannot be checked, as there is no DNA. Germline-derived CDR1 and CDR2 are MNHEY and SMNVEV (reference sequence). The CDR3 totals 16 residues. CDR3 residues: CASSLWPRGGTDTQYF.

This chain links TRBV12-3 or TRBV12-4 with TRBJ1-5. The CDR3 loop spans 12 amino acids. This CDR3 reads CASGDGSQPQHF.

The chain employs TRBV5-4 and TRBJ1-1; TCRdb indicates TRBD1, and absent DNA this call remains unverified. The CDR3 contains 14 residues. Germline CDR1 SGHNT, CDR2 YYREEE (reference sequence). The CDR3 here is CASSSETEHTEAFF.

The gene calls are TRBV18 and TRBJ2-7. Germline values: CDR1 KGHSH, CDR2 LQKENI. The CDR3 contains 13 residues. CDR3 residues: CASSPGSSYEQYF.